This TCR beta chain came from a study of cytomegalovirus exposure and HLA in healthy donors. The PCR ran on 60 Vbeta and 13 Jbeta primers. Assay: immunoSEQ multiplex PCR; the TCRdb copy retains only in-frame clones and omits some. Of roughly 100,000 clones listed, 60% to 70% were seen once; the top ten hold around 4%. Trimming shortened V by 3 bases and J by 0 bases, and 17 bases separated the two germline ends. The germline gives CDR1 MGHRA, CDR2 YSYEKL. The length of the CDR3 is 17 residues. This chain uses TRBV4-1 with TRBJ1-2; no clear D gene. The sequencing input was PBMCs. This clonotype was obtained from a man aged 30 to 39 in good health and CMV-seropositive. The CDR3 DNA reads TGCGCCAGCAGCCAGGTCGGCCAGGCCCCTTCTAACTATGGCTACACCTTC. This translates into CASSQVGQAPSNYGYTF.